This TCR beta chain was identified in a study of blood T cell repertoires in COVID-19. Across the study: The United States, Italy and Spain were the sources of the acute and convalescent COVID-19 samples.

The CDR3 covers 11 residues. Germline values: CDR1 SQVTM, CDR2 ANQGSEA. Trimming left V 6 bases short and J 1 base short, with 6 bases between. As handled by the study authors: How many nucleated cells were present was estimated from reference gene primer amplification. Assay: immunoSEQ multiplex PCR; the TCRdb copy retains only in-frame clones and omits some. From that table come the V and J calls and clone size; the DNA was used to work out D and trimming. The sample gives about 320,000 clones, more than 70% of which show up once; about 1.7% is in the top ten. The source material was peripheral blood. The rearrangement uses TRBV29-1 and TRBJ1-1, with no clear D. This sequence was found in a woman aged 45-65 years with acute or convalescent COVID-19. CDR3 in DNA: TGCAGCGTCCAGGAGAACACTGAAGCTTTCTTT. Translation gives CSVQENTEAFF.